This is a list of T cell receptor beta chains from one sample in a study of control samples from healthy donors and cancer patients. Clones were sequenced by immunoSEQ multiplex PCR, and TCRdb holds only the in-frame ones, with some missing. The data show about 120,000 clones, more than 85% seen once. The sequenced sample consisted of blood. The source of these receptors is a man aged 18 to 30 in good health. CDR3s include the opening cysteine and the closing phenylalanine or tryptophan. The order of the fields is D gene, clone size, V gene, J gene, CDR3 length, CDR3 DNA, CDR3 protein. D genes are given only for firm matches. Size is stated for part of the rows, as once, few or many counts, or as a class when the clone is expanded.

>-|-|TRBV4-1|TRBJ2-7|14
TGCGCCAGCAGCCAAGTAGCCCAAGAAAACCAGCAGTACTTC
CASSQVAQENQQYF
>-|-|TRBV10-1|TRBJ1-2|13
TGCGCCAGCAGTGAGTCGCCGAACTATGGCTACACCTTC
CASSESPNYGYTF
>-|-|TRBV2|TRBJ1-5|16
TGTGCCAGCAGTGAAGGAACAGGGAATTTTCTACAGCCCCAGCATTTT
CASSEGTGNFLQPQHF
>-|-|TRBV19|TRBJ2-7|14
TGTGCCAGTAGTTGGGGCGGAGGCTCCTACGAGCAGTACTTC
CASSWGGGSYEQYF
>-|-|TRBV2|TRBJ1-1|16
TGTGCCAGCAGCAAAACAGGTACGCTGACTAGCACTGAAGCTTTCTTT
CASSKTGTLTSTEAFF
>-|-|TRBV6-1|TRBJ1-1|14
TGTGCCAGCAGTGAAGACAGGGTTCGAACTGAAGCTTTCTTT
CASSEDRVRTEAFF
>-|many|TRBV14|TRBJ2-7|16
TGTGCCAGCAGCCAAGGTCCCCGGGGAGGACGCTACGAGCAGTACTTC
CASSQGPRGGRYEQYF
>TRBD2|-|TRBV27|TRBJ2-1|17
TGTGCCAGCAGCTCCCCACGCGGGAGGGTGACCTACAATGAGCAGTTCTTC
CASSSPRGRVTYNEQFF
>TRBD2|-|TRBV28|TRBJ2-7|16
TGTGCCAGCAGTCCCAAACGGACTAGCGGGACGTACGAGCAGTACTTC
CASSPKRTSGTYEQYF
>-|-|TRBV6-4|TRBJ1-5|14
TGTGCCAGCAGTGATCGCAGGCTGGATCAGCCCCAGCATTTT
CASSDRRLDQPQHF
>-|-|TRBV18|TRBJ2-2|18
TGTGCCAGCTCCCCTAACTTGATGGGGGTCGCGAACACCGGGGAGCTGTTTTTT
CASSPNLMGVANTGELFF
>TRBD1|-|TRBV3-1/TRBV3-2|TRBJ1-4|14
TGTGCCAGCAGCCCGACAGGGAGGAGTGAAAAACTGTTTTTT
CASSPTGRSEKLFF
>-|-|TRBV7-9|TRBJ2-1|13
TGTGCCAGCAGCCCATTCGGGAGATGGGAGCAGTTCTTC
CASSPFGRWEQFF
>-|-|TRBV19|TRBJ1-5|15
TGTGCCAGTAGTAGGCGGACAGACGGGTATCAGCCCCAGCATTTT
CASSRRTDGYQPQHF
>-|-|TRBV10-2|TRBJ1-1|14
TGCGCCAGCAGTTGGGGCACAGCGAGCACTGAAGCTTTCTTT
CASSWGTASTEAFF
>TRBD1|many|TRBV19|TRBJ1-2|13
TGTGCCAGTAGTAGTAAGGGGGCGAGAGGCTACACCTTC
CASSSKGARGYTF
>TRBD1|-|TRBV9|TRBJ1-1|15
TGTGCCAGCAGCGTTATGGGGACAGGCAACACTGAAGCTTTCTTT
CASSVMGTGNTEAFF
>TRBD2|-|TRBV13|TRBJ2-7|14
TGTGCCAGCAGCTTACCCGGGGGGGTCTACGAGCAGTACTTC
CASSLPGGVYEQYF
>TRBD1|-|TRBV3-1/TRBV3-2|TRBJ2-7|14
TGTGCCAGCAGCCAATTGGGACAGGCCTACGAGCAGTACTTC
CASSQLGQAYEQYF
>TRBD2|once|TRBV27|TRBJ2-7|15
TGTGCCAGCAATGGAGGACTAGCGGGAAAGGGCGAGCAGTACTTC
CASNGGLAGKGEQYF
>TRBD1|-|TRBV28|TRBJ1-2|13
TGTGCCAGCAGTTACGGACAGGGATACCGCTACACCTTC
CASSYGQGYRYTF
>-|-|TRBV11-2|TRBJ2-1|15
TGTGCCAGCAGCCTTCTAGGTGGATGGGACAATGAGCAGTTCTTC
CASSLLGGWDNEQFF
>-|-|TRBV7-8|TRBJ1-1|13
TGTGCCAGCAGCTTTACAGTAAACACTGAAGCTTTCTTT
CASSFTVNTEAFF
>-|-|TRBV28|TRBJ1-4|15
TGTGCCAGCAGGAACAGGCCGGAGGGATATGAAAAACTGTTTTTT
CASRNRPEGYEKLFF
>TRBD1|-|TRBV5-4|TRBJ1-2|17
TGTGCCAGCAGCTTGGCGCACCCGGGACAGGGGGCGAGAGGCTACACCTTC
CASSLAHPGQGARGYTF
>TRBD2|-|TRBV7-3|TRBJ2-2|15
TGTGCCAGCAGACTTACTAGCGGGAGTACCGGGGAGCTGTTTTTT
CASRLTSGSTGELFF
>-|few|TRBV5-1|TRBJ1-1|14
TGCGCCAGCAGCTTGGCGGGGGGTGGGACTGAAGCTTTCTTT
CASSLAGGGTEAFF
>-|-|TRBV4-1|TRBJ1-2|15
TGCGCCAGCAGCCAAGATGAAGACAGGAACTATGGCTACACCTTC
CASSQDEDRNYGYTF
>-|-|TRBV5-1|TRBJ1-4|14
TGCGCCAGCAGCTTGGTATCGTTGGGGGAAAAACTGTTTTTT
CASSLVSLGEKLFF
>TRBD1|-|TRBV12-5|TRBJ1-1|15
TGTGCTAGTGGTTGGGCAGGGGGAGGGATCACTGAAGCTTTCTTT
CASGWAGGGITEAFF
>-|-|TRBV15|TRBJ1-4|15
TGTGCCACCAGGGGGAGGGGGGCGGGAGATGAAAAACTGTTTTTT
CATRGRGAGDEKLFF
>-|-|TRBV14|TRBJ1-2|20
TGTGCCAGCAGCCAAGATAGGCCAGGGAAACCTCAAGCCTCTGGCTATGGCTACACCTTC
CASSQDRPGKPQASGYGYTF
>TRBD1|few|TRBV30|TRBJ1-2|13
TGTGCCTGGAGTGCGGACAGGGGCTATGGCTACACCTTC
CAWSADRGYGYTF
>-|-|TRBV2|TRBJ2-7|16
TGTGCCAGCAGTGCCCCCGCGGGGACAGATTCCTACGAGCAGTACTTC
CASSAPAGTDSYEQYF
>-|once|TRBV2|TRBJ2-7|14
TGTGCCAGCAGTGAGGGAACAATCCCGGGCGAGCAGTACTTC
CASSEGTIPGEQYF
>TRBD2|-|TRBV5-4|TRBJ2-1|18
TGTGCCAGCAGCCCTGGAGTAGCGGGTCCTAGCTCCTACAATGAGCAGTTCTTC
CASSPGVAGPSSYNEQFF
>-|once|TRBV29-1|TRBJ2-3|12
TGCAGCGTTGGGGGGGCGTCCGATACGCAGTATTTT
CSVGGASDTQYF
>-|-|TRBV5-1|TRBJ1-2|14
TGCGCCAGCAGCTTAGACAGCTCGAACTATGGCTACACCTTC
CASSLDSSNYGYTF
>TRBD1|-|TRBV25-1|TRBJ2-3|17
TGTGCCAGCAGTGACCCCACAGGGGATCCGAGCACAGATACGCAGTATTTT
CASSDPTGDPSTDTQYF
>TRBD2|once|TRBV6-6|TRBJ2-3|19
TGTGCCAGCAGTCCGTCGATTATTAGGACTAGCGTGGGCACAGATACGCAGTATTTT
CASSPSIIRTSVGTDTQYF
>TRBD2|-|TRBV5-4|TRBJ2-1|16
TGTGCCAGCAGCTTGGATAGGACTAGCTCCTACAATGAGCAGTTCTTC
CASSLDRTSSYNEQFF
>-|-|TRBV11-2|TRBJ1-5|13
TGTGCCAGCAGCTTAGGCAGCAATCAGCCCCAGCATTTT
CASSLGSNQPQHF
>-|-|TRBV28|TRBJ2-7|14
TGTGCCAGCGTTTTGGGTGCGGGGGCGGGGGAGCAGTACTTC
CASVLGAGAGEQYF
>TRBD1|-|TRBV14|TRBJ2-6|18
TGTGCCAGCAGCCAAACAGGACAGGGCCTACGGGGGGCCAACGTCCTGACTTTC
CASSQTGQGLRGANVLTF
>-|-|TRBV14|TRBJ2-1|15
TGTGCCAGCAGCCAAGAAGGAGGGTTGTACAATGAGCAGTTCTTC
CASSQEGGLYNEQFF
>-|-|TRBV24-1|TRBJ1-6|14
TGTGCCACCAGTGATGGGCAGGGCGATTCACCCCTCCACTTT
CATSDGQGDSPLHF
>TRBD1|-|TRBV3-1/TRBV3-2|TRBJ1-2|17
TGTGCCAGCAGCCTAGATCCCGGGACAGGAGGAGCAGATGGCTACACCTTC
CASSLDPGTGGADGYTF
>-|-|TRBV6-5|TRBJ1-2|15
TGTGCCAGCAGTTACGCTCACAGGTCCAACTATGGCTACACCTTC
CASSYAHRSNYGYTF
>TRBD1|-|TRBV6-6|TRBJ1-2|16
TGTGCCAGCAGTCCCACGGGACAGGGGATGGCACAAGGCTACACCTTC
CASSPTGQGMAQGYTF
>TRBD1|-|TRBV6-5|TRBJ1-5|16
TGTGCCAGCAGTTACTCCTTCAGGGGGCGCGGTCAGCCCCAGCATTTT
CASSYSFRGRGQPQHF
>-|-|TRBV5-1|TRBJ1-2|13
TGCGCCAGCAGCTTGACAGACCCCTGGGGCTACACCTTC
CASSLTDPWGYTF
>TRBD2|-|TRBV7-3|TRBJ2-5|18
TGTGCCAGCAGCTTGGGGACTAGCGGGATTGGAGTCCAAGAGACCCAGTACTTC
CASSLGTSGIGVQETQYF
>-|-|TRBV4-1|TRBJ2-1|12
TGCGCCAGCAGCCAAGAGCCTTTAGAGCAGTTCTTC
CASSQEPLEQFF
>-|-|TRBV28|TRBJ1-6|15
TGTGCCAGCAGTTTATCTGGGGGGGGGCGTTCACCCCTCCACTTT
CASSLSGGGRSPLHF